This note documents a single T cell receptor beta chain sequence. Its antigen is still unknown. This sample was included in a study of T cells in Graves' hyperthyroidism and ophthalmopathy. Amplification of TCR beta CDR3 regions was performed using RNA transcripts as template. HTBI primers were employed in a first-round RT-PCR of the TCR CDR3. TCRdb reprocessed the multiplex PCR reads via MiXCR and lists one record per CDR3 protein. The sample shows a few hundred thousand distinct CDR3 sequences, more than 15% of them seen only once. Notes on the study in general: Most expanded thyroid clonotypes above 0.001 recurred in blood. A model of 13 V-J features distinguished ophthalmopathy from stable hyperthyroidism.

The V end was cut by 3 bases, the J end by 7 bases, with 10 bases between. The CDR3 loop spans 13 amino acids. The chain carries TRBV12-3 or TRBV12-4 and TRBJ2-1, with D perhaps matching TRBD2 (6 bases). The source material was blood. The clonotype comes from a woman aged 30 to 39 with Graves' hyperthyroidism. The chain's CDR3 is CASSLLEGNEQFF. CDR3 nucleotide sequence: TGTGCCAGCAGTTTGTTGGAGGGGAATGAGCAGTTCTTC.